The 10 T cell receptor beta chains presented below share a single source sample, sequenced in a study of blood T cell repertoires in COVID-19. The method was immunoSEQ multiplex PCR; TCRdb's version includes in-frame clones alone and lacks a portion of them. The profile shows approximately 460,000 clones, 89% of them singletons. Sequenced sample: peripheral blood. The receptor set was obtained from a man aged 18 to 30 with COVID-19, enrolled during active disease.

This sequence joins TRBV6-5 and TRBJ1-5; 7 nucleotides line up with TRBD1. The V gene's germline CDR1 is MNHEY and CDR2 SVGAGI. V shed 6 bases and J 9 bases; nucleotides not matched to a gene: 8. The CDR3 runs to 13 residues. The CDR3 loop is CASRRDRERPQHF. The CDR3 region has the DNA TGTGCCAGCAGGCGCGACAGGGAACGGCCCCAGCATTTT.

J is TRBJ2-1 and V is TRBV9; 9 bases are shared with TRBD1. The germline V gene encodes CDR1 SGDLS and CDR2 YYNGEE. The length of the CDR3 is 20 residues. The ends lost 2 bases at V and 4 bases at J; junction bases unmatched: 19. CDR3 nucleotide sequence: TGTGCCAGCAGCGTCTCCGGGACAGGGAGTTCCTTAGCCAGGTACAATGAGCAGTTCTTC. Its translation: CASSVSGTGSSLARYNEQFF.

The chain combines TRBV5-1 with TRBJ1-1; D unclear. Germline loops: CDR1 SGHRS, CDR2 YFSETQ. Trimming stripped 5 bases from V and 1 base from J, with 6 bases between. The CDR3 loop spans 12 amino acids. CDR3: CASRQQNTEAFF. The CDR3 DNA reads as TGCGCCAGCAGACAGCAGAACACTGAAGCTTTCTTT.

The chain is built from TRBV15 and TRBJ2-1, with 10 bases aligning to TRBD2. The V segment lost 5 bases and the J segment 6 bases; nucleotides outside the gene matches: 7. The CDR3 is made up of 15 amino acids. CDR1 and CDR2 from the germline V gene are LNHNV and YYDKDF (reference sequence). The CDR3 region has the DNA TGTGCCACCAGCCCCTCTAGCGGGAGAACCAATGAGCAGTTCTTC. Protein product: CATSPSSGRTNEQFF.

The V call is TRBV29-1, the J call TRBJ2-7; 7 bases map to TRBD2. CDR1 and CDR2 from the germline V gene are SQVTM and ANQGSEA. J was trimmed by 3 bases and V by 7 bases; bases with no gene match: 24. The CDR3 has 18 residues. The CDR3: CSALGFGTTASSFYEQYF. Written as DNA, the CDR3 is TGCAGCGCTTTAGGCTTTGGGACTACCGCCAGCTCGTTCTACGAGCAGTACTTC.

The chain joins TRBV2 to TRBJ2-5; perhaps TRBD2 as D (6 bases). V gave up 0 bases and J gave up 5 bases, with 10 bases separating them. In germline, CDR1 is SNHLY, CDR2 FYNNEI. The CDR3 spans 14 residues. The CDR3 bases are TGTGCCAGCAGTGAAGCGCCGGGGGACGAGACCCAGTACTTC. It encodes CASSEAPGDETQYF.

The rearrangement joins TRBV12-3 or TRBV12-4 to TRBJ2-3, with a weak D call TRBD1 (5 bases). The germline V and J ends were trimmed by 3 bases and 6 bases, with 10 bases remaining between them. This CDR3 has 13 amino acids. CDR3 protein: CASSFQGRDTQYF. The CDR3 DNA follows: TGTGCCAGCAGTTTTCAGGGCCGGGATACGCAGTATTTT.

V usage is TRBV5-1 and J usage is TRBJ2-7, with 12 nucleotides matching TRBD2. The length of the CDR3 is 16 residues. Germline values: CDR1 SGHRS, CDR2 YFSETQ. V lost 2 bases to trimming and J lost 3 bases; unmatched junction nucleotides: 6. For the CDR3, the DNA is TGCGCCAGCAGCTTAGGACTAGCGGGGAGCTACTACGAGCAGTACTTC. Translated: CASSLGLAGSYYEQYF. The whole variable domain, remainder taken from reference TRBV5-1 and TRBJ2-7, is KAGVTQTPRYLIKTRGQQVTLSCSPISGHRSVSWYQQTPGQGLQFLFEYFSETQRNKGNFPGRFSGRQFSNSRSEMNVSTLELGDSALYLCASSLGLAGSYYEQYFGPGTRLTVT.

The rearrangement joins TRBV7-2 to TRBJ1-2; 8 nucleotides agree with TRBD1. The CDR3 runs 12 residues. J lost 12 bases, V lost 3 bases, and 6 bases had no gene match. Germline V gene sequence: CDR1 SGHTA, CDR2 FQGNSA. The CDR3 DNA follows: TGTGCCAGCAGCTTGGACAGGGTACGGGACACCTTC. This codes for CASSLDRVRDTF.

V and J are TRBV2 and TRBJ2-2; D gene ambiguous. The CDR3 covers 14 residues. V lost 0 bases, J lost 1 base, and 3 bases lay in between. CDR1 and CDR2 from the germline V gene are SNHLY and FYNNEI. The CDR3 sequence: CASSEAGNTGELFF. As DNA, the CDR3 is TGTGCCAGCAGTGAAGCCGGGAACACCGGGGAGCTGTTTTTT.